This paragraph reports one T cell receptor (beta chain). The data originate from a study of blood T cell repertoires in COVID-19. The CDR3 runs to 13 residues. Germline CDR1 and CDR2: KGHDR and SFDVKD. Trimming removed 7 bases from V and 7 bases from J, with 13 bases in between. As processed by the authors: Reference gene primer amplification gave estimated nucleated cell counts. Profiling relied on immunoSEQ multiplex PCR, and the TCRdb table lists in-frame clones only, not all of them. V, J and clone size reflect that table, while D and trimming were determined from the DNA. In the table there are over 200,000 clones, roughly four fifths of which are singletons.

V gene TRBV24-1 combines with J gene TRBJ1-5; possible D gene TRBD1, 5 bases. The sequence came from a man in his sixties who had recovered from COVID-19. Material: PBMCs or T cells enriched from blood (not recorded which). In DNA, the CDR3 is TGTGCCACCAGCAATGGGGGGGTCCAGCCCCAGCATTTT. Translating gives CATSNGGVQPQHF.